Listed below are T cell receptor beta chains from one sample, sequenced in a study of PD-1 blockade in classical Hodgkin lymphoma. Assay used: immunoSEQ multiplex PCR; TCRdb lists only in-frame clones, some missing. The table lists roughly 20,000 clones, 60% to 75% of them singletons. This specimen consisted of peripheral blood mononuclear cells (PBMCs), obtained before the fourth cycle of nivolumab. The receptors derive from a human donor with classical Hodgkin lymphoma. CDR3s include the opening cysteine and the closing phenylalanine or tryptophan. Each record gives: J gene, D gene, V gene, clone size, CDR3 DNA, CDR3 protein. D genes are given only for firm matches. Clone size is shown for a subset of rows, as once, few, many or a class of expanded clone.

j_gene: TRBJ1-5
d_gene: TRBD1
v_gene: TRBV4-1
abundance: -
CDR3nt: TGCGCCAGCAGCCAAGCAGACAGGGATCATCAGCCCCAGCATTTT
CDR3aa: CASSQADRDHQPQHF

j_gene: TRBJ2-1
d_gene: -
v_gene: TRBV6-6
abundance: -
CDR3nt: TGTGCCAGCAGTCGGGGATCCACCTACAATGAGCAGTTCTTC
CDR3aa: CASSRGSTYNEQFF

j_gene: TRBJ2-7
d_gene: TRBD2
v_gene: TRBV19
abundance: few
CDR3nt: TGTGCCAGTAGTATCACTTCCGGGACTACGACCTACGAGCAGTACTTC
CDR3aa: CASSITSGTTTYEQYF

j_gene: TRBJ2-3
d_gene: -
v_gene: TRBV5-1
abundance: -
CDR3nt: TGCGCCAGCAGCTTGAATCGGGCAAGCACAGATACGCAGTATTTT
CDR3aa: CASSLNRASTDTQYF

j_gene: TRBJ1-2
d_gene: -
v_gene: TRBV28
abundance: -
CDR3nt: TGTGCCAGCAGTTTAAGCACTCCCAGTTTCTATGGCTACACCTTC
CDR3aa: CASSLSTPSFYGYTF

j_gene: TRBJ1-4
d_gene: TRBD1
v_gene: TRBV2
abundance: -
CDR3nt: TGTGCCAGCAGCGGGACAGGGGGCTTTGGTGAAAAACTGTTTTTT
CDR3aa: CASSGTGGFGEKLFF

j_gene: TRBJ2-7
d_gene: TRBD2
v_gene: TRBV6-5
abundance: -
CDR3nt: TGTGCCAGCATAGACGCGCGGGAGGGCCTCGGCGAGCAGTACTTC
CDR3aa: CASIDAREGLGEQYF

j_gene: TRBJ2-3
d_gene: TRBD2
v_gene: TRBV10-3
abundance: -
CDR3nt: TGTGCCATCAGCCAAGCGGGAGTCACAGATACGCAGTATTTT
CDR3aa: CAISQAGVTDTQYF

j_gene: TRBJ2-7
d_gene: TRBD1
v_gene: TRBV29-1
abundance: -
CDR3nt: TGCAGCGTCGTATGGACAGGGGGCGAGGAGCAGTACTTC
CDR3aa: CSVVWTGGEEQYF

j_gene: TRBJ2-7
d_gene: TRBD1
v_gene: TRBV6-5
abundance: -
CDR3nt: TGTGCCAGCAGTTATGGACAGGGCGGTCGATCCGAGCAGTACTTC
CDR3aa: CASSYGQGGRSEQYF

j_gene: TRBJ1-3
d_gene: -
v_gene: TRBV15
abundance: -
CDR3nt: TGTGCCACCAGCCGGGGGAGCGCTGGAAACACCATATATTTT
CDR3aa: CATSRGSAGNTIYF